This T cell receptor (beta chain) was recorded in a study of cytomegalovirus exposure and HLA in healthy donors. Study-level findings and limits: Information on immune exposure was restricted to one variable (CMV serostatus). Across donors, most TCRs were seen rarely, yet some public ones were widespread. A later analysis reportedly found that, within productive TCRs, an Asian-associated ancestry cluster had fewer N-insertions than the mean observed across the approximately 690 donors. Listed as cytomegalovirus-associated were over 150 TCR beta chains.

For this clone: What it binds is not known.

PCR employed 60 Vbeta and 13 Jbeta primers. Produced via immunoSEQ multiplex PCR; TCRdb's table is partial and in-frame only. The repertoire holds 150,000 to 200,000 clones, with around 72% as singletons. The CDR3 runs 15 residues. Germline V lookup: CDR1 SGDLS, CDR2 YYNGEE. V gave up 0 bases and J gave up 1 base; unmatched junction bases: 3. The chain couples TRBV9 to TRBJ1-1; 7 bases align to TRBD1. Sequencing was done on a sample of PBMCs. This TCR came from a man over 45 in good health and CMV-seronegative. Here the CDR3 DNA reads TGTGCCAGCAGCGTAGAGGGGGCCCCGAACACTGAAGCTTTCTTT. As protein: CASSVEGAPNTEAFF.